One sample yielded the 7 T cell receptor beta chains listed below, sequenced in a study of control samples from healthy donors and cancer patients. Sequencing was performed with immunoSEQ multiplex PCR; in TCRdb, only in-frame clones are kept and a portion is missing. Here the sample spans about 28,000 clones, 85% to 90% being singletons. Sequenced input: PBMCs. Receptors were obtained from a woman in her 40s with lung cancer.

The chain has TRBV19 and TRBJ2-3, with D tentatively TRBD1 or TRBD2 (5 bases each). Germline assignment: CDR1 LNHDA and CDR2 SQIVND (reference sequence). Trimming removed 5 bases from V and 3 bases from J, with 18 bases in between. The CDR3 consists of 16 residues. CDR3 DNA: TGTGCCAGTAGTTTATGGACCCCGAGGGGTACAGATACGCAGTATTTT. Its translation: CASSLWTPRGTDTQYF.

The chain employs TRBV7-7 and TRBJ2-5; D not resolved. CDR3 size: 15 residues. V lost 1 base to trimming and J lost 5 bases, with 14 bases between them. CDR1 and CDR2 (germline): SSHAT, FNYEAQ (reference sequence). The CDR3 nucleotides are TGTGCCAGCAGCTTAGGGTTCAGCGCTGCCGAGACCCAGTACTTC. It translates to CASSLGFSAAETQYF. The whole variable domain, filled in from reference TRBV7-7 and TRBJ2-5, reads GAGVSQSPRYKVTKRGQDVTLRCDPISSHATLYWYQQALGQGPEFLTYFNYEAQPDKSGLPSDRFSAERPEGSISTLTIQRTEQRDSAMYRCASSLGFSAAETQYFGPGTRLLVL.

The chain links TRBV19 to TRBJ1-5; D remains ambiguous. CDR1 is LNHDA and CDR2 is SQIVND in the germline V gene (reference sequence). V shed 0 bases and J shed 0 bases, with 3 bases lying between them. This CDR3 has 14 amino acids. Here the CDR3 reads CASSIDDSNQPQHF. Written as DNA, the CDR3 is TGTGCCAGTAGTATAGATGATAGCAATCAGCCCCAGCATTTT.

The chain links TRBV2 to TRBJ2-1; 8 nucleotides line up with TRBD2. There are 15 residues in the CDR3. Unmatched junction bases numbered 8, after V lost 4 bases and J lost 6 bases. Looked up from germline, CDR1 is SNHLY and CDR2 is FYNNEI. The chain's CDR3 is CASSASGGDINEQFF. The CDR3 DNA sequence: TGTGCCAGCAGTGCGAGCGGGGGTGACATCAATGAGCAGTTCTTC.

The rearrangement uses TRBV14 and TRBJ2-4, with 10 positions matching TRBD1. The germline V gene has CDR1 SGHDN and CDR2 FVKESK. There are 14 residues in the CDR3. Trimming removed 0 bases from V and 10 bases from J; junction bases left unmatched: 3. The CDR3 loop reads CASSQDRGQGIQYF. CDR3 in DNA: TGTGCCAGCAGCCAAGATAGGGGACAGGGGATTCAGTACTTC.

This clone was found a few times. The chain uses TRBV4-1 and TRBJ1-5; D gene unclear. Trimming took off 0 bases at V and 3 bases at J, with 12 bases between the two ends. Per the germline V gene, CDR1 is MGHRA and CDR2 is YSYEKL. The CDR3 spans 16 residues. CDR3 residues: CASSQDQVGDNQPQHF. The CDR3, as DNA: TGCGCCAGCAGCCAAGATCAAGTCGGGGACAATCAGCCCCAGCATTTT.

CDR3 nucleotide sequence: TGTGCCACCGAAGGGCAGGGGCGTTACAATGAGCAGTTCTTC. This translates into CATEGQGRYNEQFF. The chain recombines TRBV19 with TRBJ2-1; possible D gene TRBD1, 6 bases. There are 14 residues in the CDR3. Germline V gene sequence: CDR1 LNHDA, CDR2 SQIVND (reference sequence). The V end lost 10 bases, the J end lost 4 bases, and 17 bases lay between the germline ends.